These 17 T cell receptor beta chains were all obtained from the same sample, sequenced in a study of T-cell memory formation after mild COVID-19. TCRdb processed the 5' RACE reads anew with MiXCR; each CDR3 protein has one entry. The sample lists roughly 340,000 distinct CDR3 sequences, less than 20% occurring once. The material sequenced was PBMCs or a T cell subset sorted from them (not recorded which). These receptors originate from a man younger than 35 who had mild COVID-19 (a few samples of this study predate the infection). Cell type and time point are not known.

CDR3 in amino acids: CASSSEWDPRFSEQYF. The CDR3 DNA sequence: TGTGCCAGCAGTAGTGAGTGGGACCCGCGATTCTCCGAGCAGTACTTC. The rearrangement joins TRBV2 to TRBJ2-7; D assignment may be TRBD1 or TRBD2 (5 bases each). From germline, CDR1 is SNHLY and CDR2 FYNNEI. V gave up 5 bases and J gave up 6 bases, with 23 bases separating them. This CDR3 has 16 residues.

The chain carries TRBV20-1 and TRBJ2-1; a weak D match, TRBD1 (6 bases). This CDR3 has 14 residues. Germline CDR1 DFQATT, CDR2 SNEGSKA (reference sequence). V was shortened by 4 bases and J by 0 bases, with 10 bases between the two germline ends. CDR3: CSATGQSSYNEQFF. The CDR3 DNA sequence: TGCAGTGCTACCGGACAGAGCTCCTACAATGAGCAGTTCTTC.

This rearrangement joins TRBV3-1 to TRBJ2-1, with a possible D match to TRBD2 (6 bases). Germline lookup yields CDR1 LGHDT and CDR2 YNNKEL (reference sequence). Trimming removed 0 bases at V and 4 bases at J, with 7 bases between. The CDR3 consists of 14 residues. The DNA of the CDR3 is TGTGCCAGCAGCCAAGAGGCGGGGTACAATGAGCAGTTCTTC. Protein sequence: CASSQEAGYNEQFF.

This clonotype was recorded a few times. The rearrangement uses TRBV6-6 and TRBJ1-2; unclear D gene. Germline loops: CDR1 MNHNY, CDR2 SVGAGI (reference sequence). This CDR3 has 14 residues. The V gene lost 2 bases and the J gene lost 4 bases, with 11 bases spanning the gap. CDR3 loop: CASSYGVSLYGYTF. CDR3 in DNA: TGTGCCAGCAGTTACGGGGTCAGCCTCTATGGCTACACCTTC.

The gene calls are TRBV21-1 and TRBJ2-7; the table's D call, TRBD1, has no DNA check behind it. TRBV21-1 is marked as a pseudogene. This CDR3 is 14 amino acids long. DNA for the CDR3: TGTGCCAGCCGGGTCGGCAGGGGCCGACACGAGCAGTACTTC. Its translation is CASRVGRGRHEQYF.

In its sample, this clonotype was seen a few times. This chain joins TRBV6-2 or TRBV6-3 and TRBJ2-7; 9 bases fit TRBD2. This CDR3 is built from 16 residues. J was trimmed by 6 bases and V by 10 bases; bases with no gene match: 19. Germline CDR1 MNHEY, CDR2 SVGEGT. The CDR3 DNA sequence: TGTGCCAACAATAACGGGTCTAGCGGGGAACGGTGCGAGCAGTACGTC. Translation: CANNNGSSGERCEQYV.

This clonotype came up many times. This chain uses TRBV5-5 with TRBJ2-3; 7 positions agree with TRBD1. The CDR3 totals 13 residues. CDR1 SGHKS and CDR2 YYEKEE come from the germline V gene (reference sequence). Unmatched junction bases numbered 4, after V lost 2 bases and J lost 7 bases. CDR3 nucleotides: TGTGCCAGCAGCTTTAGGGGGCCGAATACGCAGTATTTT. Amino acid sequence: CASSFRGPNTQYF.

A few counts support this clonotype. The chain links TRBV6-1 to TRBJ2-2; D possibly corresponds to TRBD2 (6 bases). This CDR3 is built from 15 residues. V lost 7 bases and J 4 bases, leaving 16 bases between the germline ends. The germline gives CDR1 MNHNS, CDR2 SASEGT. DNA for the CDR3: TGTGCCAGCACTTGGGCGGGGCCGGCCACCGGGGAGCTGTTTTTT. Amino acids: CASTWAGPATGELFF.

J is TRBJ2-5 and V is TRBV6-2 or TRBV6-3; TRBD2 matches at 7 bases. Germline V CDR1 and CDR2: MNHEY, SVGEGT. Germline trimming cut 5 bases from V and 0 bases from J; bases unmatched to any gene: 3. This CDR3 is built from 14 residues. The CDR3: CASSGRGDQETQYF. In nucleotides, the CDR3 is TGTGCCAGCAGTGGACGGGGGGACCAAGAGACCCAGTACTTC.

There are a few counts of this clonotype. The genes are TRBV28 and TRBJ1-2, with D maybe TRBD1 (6 bases). Trimming cost V 1 base and J 6 bases, with 6 bases left between them. The CDR3 runs to 12 residues. Germline-derived CDR1 and CDR2 are MDHEN and SYDVKM. Here the CDR3 DNA reads TGTGCCAGCAGTTTATCAGGGGATGGCTACACCTTC. It translates to CASSLSGDGYTF.

This clonotype has only a few counts. J is TRBJ2-2 and V is TRBV5-1, with 9 bases matching TRBD1. CDR1 and CDR2 from the germline V gene are SGHRS and YFSETQ. V trimming: 7 bases; J trimming: 6 bases; junction bases outside the gene matches: 7. CDR3 length: 14 residues. The CDR3 loop is CASLGTGLPGELFF. The CDR3 DNA sequence: TGCGCCAGCTTAGGGACAGGGCTTCCCGGGGAGCTGTTTTTT. Together with reference TRBV5-1 and TRBJ2-2, the CDR3 gives the full variable domain: KAGVTQTPRYLIKTRGQQVTLSCSPISGHRSVSWYQQTPGQGLQFLFEYFSETQRNKGNFPGRFSGRQFSNSRSEMNVSTLELGDSALYLCASLGTGLPGELFFGEGSRLTVL.

This clonotype was seen only a few times. An end of the junction does not agree with germline; a read error may underlie this. The chain's CDR3 is CASSFGSFAPQF. CDR3 bases: TGTGCCAGCAGTTTTGGCAGCTTCGCCCCCCAATTT. The chain joins TRBV28 to TRBJ2-3, with D uncertain. The CDR3 runs to 12 residues. CDR1 is MDHEN, CDR2 SYDVKM, per germline.

This clonotype was observed a few times. V usage is TRBV28 and J usage is TRBJ2-3; D unclear. The CDR3 runs 14 residues. The V end was cut by 3 bases, the J end by 0 bases, with 7 bases between. The germline V gene has CDR1 MDHEN and CDR2 SYDVKM. CDR3 residues: CASSFEASTDTQYF. Written as DNA, the CDR3 is TGTGCCAGCAGTTTCGAGGCTAGCACAGATACGCAGTATTTT. The full variable domain, rest sourced from reference TRBV28 and TRBJ2-3, is DVKVTQSSRYLVKRTGEKVFLECVQDMDHENMFWYRQDPGLGLRLIYFSYDVKMKEKGDIPEGYSVSREKKERFSLILESASTNQTSMYLCASSFEASTDTQYFGPGTRLTVL.

This clonotype was seen many times. This chain connects TRBV4-2 to TRBJ1-2; no definite D call. CDR1 and CDR2 from the germline V gene are LGHNA and YNFKEQ. Trimming stripped 0 bases from V and 5 bases from J, with 16 bases between. This CDR3 has 16 residues. The CDR3 DNA reads TGTGCCAGCAGCCAAGATCAGCTCTACACGGGGTATGGCTACACCTTC. It yields the protein CASSQDQLYTGYGYTF.

This clonotype was detected a few times. The chain joins TRBV6-6 to TRBJ1-2; D unresolved. The CDR3 contains 10 residues. The germline gives CDR1 MNHNY, CDR2 SVGAGI (reference sequence). Trimming removed 6 bases from V and 4 bases from J, with 3 bases in between. The CDR3 here is CASRTYGYTF. CDR3 bases: TGTGCCAGCAGAACCTATGGCTACACCTTC.

This chain connects TRBV6-2 or TRBV6-3 to TRBJ1-5; D call uncertain. CDR3 size: 12 residues. Germline V gene data show CDR1 as MNHEY and CDR2 as SVGEGT. Between the trimmed V and J ends, which lost 10 bases and 7 bases, there was a span of 14 bases. CDR3 loop: CATRRGLQPQHF. CDR3 in DNA: TGTGCCACACGCCGCGGGTTGCAGCCCCAGCATTTT.

V and J are TRBV12-3 or TRBV12-4 and TRBJ2-7; TRBD2 aligns across 7 bases. The CDR3 loop spans 18 amino acids. Germline trimming cut 3 bases from V and 1 base from J; bases unmatched to any gene: 15. The CDR3 sequence is CASSFRYRGEGISYEQYV. The CDR3 DNA reads as TGTGCCAGCAGTTTCCGTTATCGAGGGGAGGGGATATCCTACGAGCAGTACGTC.